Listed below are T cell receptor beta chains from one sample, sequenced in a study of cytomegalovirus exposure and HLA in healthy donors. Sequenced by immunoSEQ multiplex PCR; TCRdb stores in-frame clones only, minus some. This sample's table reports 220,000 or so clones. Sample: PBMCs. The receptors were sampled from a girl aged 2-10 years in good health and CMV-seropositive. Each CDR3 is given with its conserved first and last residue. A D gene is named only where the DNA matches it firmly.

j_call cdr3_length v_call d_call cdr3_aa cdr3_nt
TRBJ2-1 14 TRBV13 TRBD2 CASSLSSGRVEQFF TGTGCCAGCAGCTTGAGTAGCGGGAGGGTCGAGCAGTTCTTC
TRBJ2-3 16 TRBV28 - CASSSGAGGSTDTQYF TGTGCCAGCAGTTCTGGTGCCGGCGGGAGCACAGATACGCAGTATTTT
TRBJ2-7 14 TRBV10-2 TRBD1 CASSEEDRGFEQYF TGCGCCAGCAGTGAGGAGGACAGGGGTTTCGAGCAGTACTTC
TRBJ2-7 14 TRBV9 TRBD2 CASSAGTRTYEQYF TGTGCCAGCAGCGCCGGGACTAGAACCTACGAGCAGTACTTC
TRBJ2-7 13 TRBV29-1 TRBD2 CSGLARGTYEQYF TGCAGCGGACTAGCCCGGGGGACCTACGAGCAGTACTTC
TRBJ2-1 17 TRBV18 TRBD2 CASSNRREGLLYNEQFF TGTGCCAGCTCAAATCGGCGGGAGGGCCTCCTCTACAATGAGCAGTTCTTC
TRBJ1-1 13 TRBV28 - CASSWGGRGEAFF TGTGCCAGCAGTTGGGGGGGCCGGGGTGAAGCTTTCTTT
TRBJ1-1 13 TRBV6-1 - CASREGGVTEAFF TGTGCCAGCAGAGAAGGGGGGGTCACTGAAGCTTTCTTT
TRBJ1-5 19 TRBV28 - CASGLSGLRTSYSNQPQHF TGTGCCAGCGGACTATCGGGACTGCGAACCAGTTATAGCAATCAGCCCCAGCATTTT
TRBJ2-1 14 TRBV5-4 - CASSSARVNNEQFF TGTGCCAGCAGCTCGGCCAGGGTAAACAATGAGCAGTTCTTC
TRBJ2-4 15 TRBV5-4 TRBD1 CASSRDRGTKNIQYF TGTGCCAGCAGCCGGGACAGGGGAACCAAAAACATTCAGTACTTC
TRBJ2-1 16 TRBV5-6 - CASSEITSGLSNEQFF TGTGCCAGCAGCGAAATTACTTCAGGCCTTAGCAATGAGCAGTTCTTC
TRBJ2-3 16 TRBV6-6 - CASSLGTPRGTDTQYF TGTGCCAGCAGCCTCGGGACTCCGAGGGGCACAGATACGCAGTATTTT
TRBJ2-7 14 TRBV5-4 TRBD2 CASRKIAGDYEQYF TGTGCCAGCCGAAAGATAGCGGGAGATTACGAGCAGTACTTC
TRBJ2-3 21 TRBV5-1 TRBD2 CASSFHLKKTSGTTAADTQYF TGCGCCAGCAGCTTCCACCTTAAAAAGACTAGCGGGACGACCGCGGCAGATACGCAGTATTTT
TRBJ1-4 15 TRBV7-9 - CASSPTEASNEKLFF TGTGCCAGCAGCCCCACGGAGGCCTCTAATGAAAAACTGTTTTTT
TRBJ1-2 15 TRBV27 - CASSSGQPGLYGYTF TGTGCCAGCAGTTCCGGACAACCAGGGCTCTATGGCTACACCTTC
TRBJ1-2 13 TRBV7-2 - CASSTNREEGYTF TGTGCCAGCAGCACTAACAGGGAAGAAGGCTACACCTTC
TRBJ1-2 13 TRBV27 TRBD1 CASSLGTGDGYTF TGTGCCAGCAGTCTCGGGACAGGGGATGGCTACACCTTC
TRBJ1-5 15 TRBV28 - CASRTTGFSNQPQHF TGTGCCAGCAGGACGACAGGCTTTAGCAATCAGCCCCAGCATTTT
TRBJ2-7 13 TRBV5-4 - CASSLARGGEQYF TGTGCCAGCAGCTTGGCCAGGGGCGGCGAGCAGTACTTC
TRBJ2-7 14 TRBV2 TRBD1 CASSVGQREYEQYF TGTGCCAGCAGTGTGGGACAGAGAGAATACGAGCAGTACTTC
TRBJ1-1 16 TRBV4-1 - CASSQERGLSNTEAFF TGCGCCAGCAGCCAAGAAAGGGGGTTGTCGAACACTGAAGCTTTCTTT
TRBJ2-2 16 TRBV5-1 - CASSLEAGTNTGELFF TGCGCCAGCAGCTTGGAGGCAGGGACGAACACCGGGGAGCTGTTTTTT
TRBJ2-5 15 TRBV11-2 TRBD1 CASSLMQGAQETQYF TGTGCCAGCAGCTTGATGCAGGGGGCCCAAGAGACCCAGTACTTC
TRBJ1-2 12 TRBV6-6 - CASSYTRNGYTF TGTGCCAGCAGTTACACGAGAAATGGCTACACCTTC
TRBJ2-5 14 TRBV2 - CASSEQGRSETQYF TGTGCCAGCAGTGAACAGGGCAGATCGGAGACCCAGTACTTC